This TCR beta chain was profiled in a study of T cell clonality in common variable immunodeficiency. Control and CVID samples contributed equal amounts of genomic DNA. Profiling relied on immunoSEQ multiplex PCR, and the TCRdb table lists in-frame clones only, not all of them. Altogether some 50,000 clones were found in the sample, and no singletons occur. Study-wide results and limits: In common variable immunodeficiency, TCR beta chains reportedly carried fewer deletions and N-nucleotide insertions. Compared with controls, CVID subjects had fewer shared TCRbeta clones.

This clone occurred many times. The antigen is unknown. Coverage ceases 3 residues before the CDR3 finishes, and the germline J gene fills in the end. The CDR3 length is 17 residues. The germline V gene encodes CDR1 GTSNPN and CDR2 SVGIG (reference sequence). Trimming took 0 bases from V and 5 from J; bases not matched to a gene: 12. The chain couples TRBV30 to TRBJ2-2; 7 nucleotides match TRBD2. Sequencing was carried out using peripheral blood mononuclear cells. This receptor was identified in a person aged 18-69 years in good health. The CDR3 sequence: CAWSVISGREGTGELFF. The sequenced CDR3 bases are TGTGCCTGGAGTGTAATATCCGGTAGGGAGGGGACCGGGGAG.